Below, 4 T cell receptor beta chains from the same sample are listed, as sequenced in a study of T-cell reconstitution after alpha-beta-depleted transplantation in children. During its preparation, the TCRbeta library received unique molecular identifiers. MiXCR was run by TCRdb on the PCR reads, yielding one entry per CDR3 protein. Of roughly 300,000 distinct CDR3 sequences in the sample, about 9.3% were seen once. The material sequenced was PBMCs from the stem cell graft donor, taken from the stem cell graft. All receptors derive from a human donor who donated a stem cell graft to a child with acute lymphoblastic leukemia.

In its sample, this clonotype was seen a few times. The chain couples TRBV7-9 to TRBJ2-3; TRBD2 matches at 7 bases. The V gene's germline CDR1 is SEHNR and CDR2 FQNEAQ (reference sequence). Trimming removed 2 bases from V and 6 bases from J; junction bases left unmatched: 20. The CDR3 contains 19 residues. Here the CDR3 reads CASSLYRISRKPGGDTQYF. The CDR3 DNA sequence: TGTGCCAGCAGCTTATACCGAATTTCAAGGAAGCCGGGAGGTGATACGCAGTATTTT. The whole variable domain, remainder taken from reference TRBV7-9 and TRBJ2-3, is DTGVSQNPRHKITKRGQNVTFRCDPISEHNRLYWYRQTLGQGPEFLTYFQNEAQLEKSRLLSDRFSAERPKGSFSTLEIQRTEQGDSAMYLCASSLYRISRKPGGDTQYFGPGTRLTVL.

The chain is built from TRBV4-2 and TRBJ2-2; perhaps TRBD1 as D (5 bases). Germline CDR1 LGHNA, CDR2 YNFKEQ. The CDR3 extends over 18 amino acids. V lost 0 bases to trimming and J lost 0 bases, with 14 bases between them. Here the CDR3 reads CASSQENRLGPNTGELFF. CDR3 DNA sequence: TGTGCCAGCAGCCAAGAGAACAGGTTGGGGCCGAACACCGGGGAGCTGTTTTTT.

In this sample, this clonotype turned up many times. The chain joins TRBV6-2 or TRBV6-3 to TRBJ2-7; 11 bases line up with TRBD1. Per the germline V gene, CDR1 is MNHEY and CDR2 is SVGEGT. The V gene end was trimmed by 7 bases and the J gene end by 6 bases; junction bases not matched to a gene: 5. The CDR3 contains 13 residues. The CDR3 bases are TGTGCCAGCACCCAGGACAGGGGGCGCGAGCAGTACTTC. It translates to CASTQDRGREQYF.

V is TRBV12-3 or TRBV12-4 and J is TRBJ1-5; a weak D match, TRBD1 (6 bases). The CDR3 spans 15 residues. V lost 4 bases to trimming and J lost 3 bases, with 13 bases between them. In DNA, the CDR3 is TGTGCCAGCAGTTCCAGGGGTAGGTTCAATCAGCCCCAGCATTTT. Translation gives CASSSRGRFNQPQHF.